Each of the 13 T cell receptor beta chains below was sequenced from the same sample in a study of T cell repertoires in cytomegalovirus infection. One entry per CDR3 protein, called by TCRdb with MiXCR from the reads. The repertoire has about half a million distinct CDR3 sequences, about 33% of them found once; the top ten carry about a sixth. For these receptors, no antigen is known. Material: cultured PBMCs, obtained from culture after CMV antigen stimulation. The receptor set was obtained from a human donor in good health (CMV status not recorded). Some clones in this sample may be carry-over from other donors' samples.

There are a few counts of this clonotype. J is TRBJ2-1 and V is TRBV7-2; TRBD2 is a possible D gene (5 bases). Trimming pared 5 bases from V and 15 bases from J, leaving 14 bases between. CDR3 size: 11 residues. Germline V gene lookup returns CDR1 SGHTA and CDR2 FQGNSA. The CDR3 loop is CASSPLEAPFF. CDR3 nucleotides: TGTGCCAGCAGCCCATTGGAGGCGCCGTTCTTC.

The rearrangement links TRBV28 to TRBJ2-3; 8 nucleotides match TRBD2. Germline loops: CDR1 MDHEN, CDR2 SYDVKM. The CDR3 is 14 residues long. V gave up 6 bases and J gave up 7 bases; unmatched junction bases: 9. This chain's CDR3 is CASSHGLAEHTQYF. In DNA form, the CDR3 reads TGTGCCAGCAGCCATGGACTAGCTGAGCATACGCAGTATTTT.

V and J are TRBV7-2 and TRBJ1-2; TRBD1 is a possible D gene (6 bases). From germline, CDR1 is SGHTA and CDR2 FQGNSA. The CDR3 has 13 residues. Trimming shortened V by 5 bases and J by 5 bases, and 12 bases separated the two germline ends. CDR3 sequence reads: CASSLRQAYGYTF. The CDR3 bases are TGTGCCAGCAGCCTCCGACAGGCTTATGGCTACACCTTC. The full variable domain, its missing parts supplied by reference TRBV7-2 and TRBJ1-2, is GAGVSQSPSNKVTEKGKDVELRCDPISGHTALYWYRQSLGQGLEFLIYFQGNSAPDKSGLPSDRFSAERTGGSVSTLTIQRTQQEDSAVYLCASSLRQAYGYTFGSGTRLTVV.

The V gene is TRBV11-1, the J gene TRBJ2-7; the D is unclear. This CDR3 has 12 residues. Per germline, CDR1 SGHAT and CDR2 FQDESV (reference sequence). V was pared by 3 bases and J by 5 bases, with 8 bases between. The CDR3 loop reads CASSFLGNEQYF. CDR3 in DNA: TGTGCCAGCAGCTTCTTAGGGAACGAGCAGTACTTC. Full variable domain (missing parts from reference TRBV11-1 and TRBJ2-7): EAEVAQSPRYKITEKSQAVAFWCDPISGHATLYWYRQILGQGPELLVQFQDESVVDDSQLPKDRFSAERLKGVDSTLKIQPAELGDSAMYLCASSFLGNEQYFGPGTRLTVT.

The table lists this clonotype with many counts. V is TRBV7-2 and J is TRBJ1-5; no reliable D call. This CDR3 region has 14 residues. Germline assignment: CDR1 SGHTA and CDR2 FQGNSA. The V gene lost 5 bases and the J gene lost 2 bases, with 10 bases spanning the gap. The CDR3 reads CASSQDGGNQPQHF. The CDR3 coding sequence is TGTGCCAGCAGCCAGGACGGGGGCAATCAGCCCCAGCATTTT.

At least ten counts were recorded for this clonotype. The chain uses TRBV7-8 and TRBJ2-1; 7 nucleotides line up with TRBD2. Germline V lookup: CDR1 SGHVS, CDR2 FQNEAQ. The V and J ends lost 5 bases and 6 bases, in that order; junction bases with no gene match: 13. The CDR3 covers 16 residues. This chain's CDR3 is CASSHRAGGIPNEQFF. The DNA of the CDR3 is TGTGCCAGCAGCCACCGAGCCGGGGGGATCCCCAATGAGCAGTTCTTC. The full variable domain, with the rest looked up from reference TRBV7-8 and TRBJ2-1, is GAGVSQSPRYKVAKRGQDVALRCDPISGHVSLFWYQQALGQGPEFLTYFQNEAQLDKSGLPSDRFFAERPEGSVSTLKIQRTQQEDSAVYLCASSHRAGGIPNEQFFGPGTRLTVL.

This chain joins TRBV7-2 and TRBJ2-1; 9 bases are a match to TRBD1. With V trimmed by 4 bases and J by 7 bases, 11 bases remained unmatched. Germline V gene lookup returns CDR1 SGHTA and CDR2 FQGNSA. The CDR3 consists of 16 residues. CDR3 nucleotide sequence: TGTGCCAGCAGCTCCAACAGGGGGCTAATAGGAAATGAGCAGTTCTTC. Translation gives CASSSNRGLIGNEQFF.

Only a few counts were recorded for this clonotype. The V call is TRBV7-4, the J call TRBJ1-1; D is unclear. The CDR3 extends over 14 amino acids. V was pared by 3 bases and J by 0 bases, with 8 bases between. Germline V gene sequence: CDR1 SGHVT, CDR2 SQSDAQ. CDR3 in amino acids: CASSFEEVNTEAFF. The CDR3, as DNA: TGTGCCAGCAGCTTTGAGGAGGTGAACACTGAAGCTTTCTTT.

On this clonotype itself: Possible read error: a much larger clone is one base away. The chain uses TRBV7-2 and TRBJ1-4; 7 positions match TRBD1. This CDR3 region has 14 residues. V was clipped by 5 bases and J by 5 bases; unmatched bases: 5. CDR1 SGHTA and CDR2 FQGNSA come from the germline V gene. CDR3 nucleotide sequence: TGTGCCAGCAGCCCCACGACAGGGAATGAAAAACTGTTTTTT. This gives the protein CASSPTTGNEKLFF.

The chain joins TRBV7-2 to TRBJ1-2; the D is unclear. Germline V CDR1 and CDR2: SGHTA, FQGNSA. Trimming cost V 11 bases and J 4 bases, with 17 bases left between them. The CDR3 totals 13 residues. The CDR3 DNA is TGTGCCTCGGGTCTTTCCTTTACCTATGGCTACACCTTC. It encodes CASGLSFTYGYTF.

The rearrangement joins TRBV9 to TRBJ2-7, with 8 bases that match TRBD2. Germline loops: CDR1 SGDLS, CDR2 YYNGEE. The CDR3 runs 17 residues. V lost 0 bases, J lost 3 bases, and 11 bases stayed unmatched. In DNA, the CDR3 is TGTGCCAGCAGCGTAGGACCCCTAGGCAGCGGGAGCTACGAGCAGTACTTC. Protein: CASSVGPLGSGSYEQYF.

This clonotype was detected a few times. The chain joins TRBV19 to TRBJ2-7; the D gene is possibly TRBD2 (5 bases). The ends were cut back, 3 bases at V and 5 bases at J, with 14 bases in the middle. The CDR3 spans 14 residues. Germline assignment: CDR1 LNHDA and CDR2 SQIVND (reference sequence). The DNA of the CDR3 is TGTGCCAGTAGTATCTCGTTTAGCGCAAACGAGCAGTACTTC. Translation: CASSISFSANEQYF. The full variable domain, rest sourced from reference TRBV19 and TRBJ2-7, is DGGITQSPKYLFRKEGQNVTLSCEQNLNHDAMYWYRQDPGQGLRLIYYSQIVNDFQKGDIAEGYSVSREKKESFPLTVTSAQKNPTAFYLCASSISFSANEQYFGPGTRLTVT.

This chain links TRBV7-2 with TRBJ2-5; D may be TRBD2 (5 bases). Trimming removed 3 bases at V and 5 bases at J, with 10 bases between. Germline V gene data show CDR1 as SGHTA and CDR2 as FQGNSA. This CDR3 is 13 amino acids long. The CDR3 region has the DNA TGTGCCAGCAGCTTCGTCGAGCGGGAGACCCAGTACTTC. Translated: CASSFVERETQYF.